A single sample gave rise to the 29 T cell receptor beta chains below, sequenced in a study of blood T cell repertoires in COVID-19. Profiling relied on immunoSEQ multiplex PCR, and the TCRdb table lists in-frame clones only, not all of them. The profile covers roughly 300,000 clones, with 81% appearing a single time and about 3.2% taken by the ten largest. Sequencing used peripheral blood. All receptors derive from a woman aged 55-70 years with active or convalescent COVID-19.

V usage is TRBV4-2 and J usage is TRBJ2-1; a weak D match, TRBD2 (6 bases). Per germline, CDR1 LGHNA and CDR2 YNFKEQ. This CDR3 has 13 amino acids. Trimming took 4 bases from V and 5 from J, leaving 9 bases between them. This CDR3 reads CASSPRGDNEQFF. CDR3 bases: TGTGCCAGCAGCCCTCGCGGGGACAATGAGCAGTTCTTC.

This clone was seen a single time. The rearrangement uses TRBV29-1 and TRBJ2-7, with D perhaps TRBD2 (7 bases). The germline CDR1 and CDR2 sequences are SQVTM and ANQGSEA. CDR3 length: 14 amino acids. The V end was cut by 4 bases, the J end by 2 bases, with 15 bases between. The CDR3 spells CSVAPRGAPYEQYF. The CDR3 bases are TGCAGCGTTGCCCCCCGGGGGGCCCCCTACGAGCAGTACTTC.

The chain has TRBV4-3 and TRBJ2-1, with D hard to call. This CDR3 region has 11 residues. CDR1 is LGHNA and CDR2 is YSLEER in the germline V gene. V gave up 4 bases and J gave up 7 bases, with 5 bases separating them. CDR3 sequence (DNA): TGCGCCAGCAGCCTCAAAAATGAGCAGTTCTTC. Translated: CASSLKNEQFF.

The rearrangement links TRBV6-6 to TRBJ1-4, with a tentative D call TRBD1 (6 bases). The CDR3 runs 12 residues. CDR1 and CDR2 (germline): MNHNY, SVGAGI (reference sequence). Between the trimmed V and J ends, which lost 8 bases and 8 bases, there was a span of 12 bases. This CDR3 reads CASGGAGEKLFF. The CDR3 DNA reads TGTGCCAGCGGGGGGGCAGGGGAAAAACTGTTTTTT.

V usage is TRBV15 and J usage is TRBJ2-5; TRBD2 aligns across 11 bases. In germline, CDR1 is LNHNV, CDR2 YYDKDF (reference sequence). This CDR3 has 16 amino acids. The J segment lost 2 bases and the V segment lost 5 bases, leaving 7 bases of the junction unmatched. The CDR3 coding sequence is TGTGCCACCAGCCCCACTCTAGCGGGGGGTCAAGAGACCCAGTACTTC. This sequence encodes CATSPTLAGGQETQYF.

The chain recombines TRBV5-1 with TRBJ1-1; tentatively, D is TRBD1 (5 bases). The V gene lost 0 bases and the J gene lost 4 bases, with 13 bases spanning the gap. Germline V gene sequence: CDR1 SGHRS, CDR2 YFSETQ. The CDR3 runs 15 residues. The CDR3 protein is CASSLEGGTATEAFF. In DNA, the CDR3 is TGCGCCAGCAGCTTGGAGGGAGGGACGGCCACTGAAGCTTTCTTT.

This chain links TRBV7-9 with TRBJ1-2; D remains unclear. This CDR3 is 17 amino acids long. Germline CDR1 SEHNR, CDR2 FQNEAQ (reference sequence). V lost 2 bases, J lost 0 bases, and 16 bases lay in between. The CDR3 bases are TGTGCCAGCAGCTTACAAGGAGATGGAAAGACTAACTATGGCTACACCTTC. Translated: CASSLQGDGKTNYGYTF.

This chain connects TRBV7-2 to TRBJ2-5; 11 bases fit TRBD1. The V segment lost 1 base and the J segment 5 bases; nucleotides outside the gene matches: 15. The CDR3 has 19 residues. CDR1 is SGHTA and CDR2 is FQGNSA in the germline V gene. This CDR3 is CASSLVGQGAVGRGETQYF. CDR3 sequence (DNA): TGTGCCAGCAGCTTAGTTGGACAGGGGGCGGTGGGGCGAGGCGAGACCCAGTACTTC.

V is TRBV5-5 and J is TRBJ1-2; no clear D gene. V was shortened by 0 bases and J by 3 bases, with 12 bases between the two germline ends. This CDR3 has 15 amino acids. Germline CDR1 and CDR2: SGHKS and YYEKEE (reference sequence). CDR3 residues: CASSLAAGRDYGYTF. The CDR3 DNA sequence: TGTGCCAGCAGCTTGGCAGCGGGTAGAGACTATGGCTACACCTTC. Full variable domain (outside the CDR3, taken from reference TRBV5-5 and TRBJ1-2): DAGVTQSPTHLIKTRGQQVTLRCSPISGHKSVSWYQQVLGQGPQFIFQYYEKEERGRGNFPDRFSARQFPNYSSELNVNALLLGDSALYLCASSLAAGRDYGYTFGSGTRLTVV.

The rearrangement links TRBV9 to TRBJ1-2, with D possibly matching TRBD1 (6 bases). The germline V gene has CDR1 SGDLS and CDR2 YYNGEE. The V gene lost 3 bases and the J gene lost 5 bases, with 11 bases spanning the gap. This CDR3 spans 13 amino acids. The CDR3 DNA reads TGTGCCAGCAGCGCCGCAGGGGTTTATGGCTACACCTTC. Protein sequence: CASSAAGVYGYTF.

This clone appeared a single time. The chain links TRBV30 to TRBJ1-2; D is uncertain. CDR3 size: 12 residues. Per the germline V gene, CDR1 is GTSNPN and CDR2 is SVGIG (reference sequence). Trimming left V 0 bases short and J 4 bases short, with 6 bases between. The CDR3 reads CAWSVHSYGYTF. CDR3 nucleotide sequence: TGTGCCTGGAGTGTACACAGCTATGGCTACACCTTC. Drawing the rest from reference TRBV30 and TRBJ1-2, the complete variable domain is SQTIHQWPATLVQPVGSPLSLECTVEGTSNPNLYWYRQAAGRGLQLLFYSVGIGQISSEVPQNLSASRPQDRQFILSSKKLLLSDSGFYLCAWSVHSYGYTFGSGTRLTVV.

A few counts support this clone. This sample also contains other DNA sequences that code for the same CDR3. The chain couples TRBV19 to TRBJ2-3; 10 bases match TRBD1. There are 15 residues in the CDR3. The trim removed 6 bases at V and 1 base at J, leaving 4 bases unmatched. Germline CDR1 is LNHDA and CDR2 is SQIVND (reference sequence). The CDR3 spells CASRPGTGGTDTQYF. CDR3 sequence (DNA): TGTGCCAGTAGACCCGGGACAGGGGGCACAGATACGCAGTATTTT.

The chain joins TRBV7-9 to TRBJ1-4; TRBD1 matches at 8 bases. The ends lost 2 bases at V and 8 bases at J; junction bases unmatched: 7. The CDR3 is 15 amino acids. Germline V gene sequence: CDR1 SEHNR, CDR2 FQNEAQ (reference sequence). This CDR3 is CASSLPQGAGEKLFF. In DNA form, the CDR3 reads TGTGCCAGCAGCTTACCCCAGGGGGCTGGGGAAAAACTGTTTTTT.

V gene TRBV29-1 combines with J gene TRBJ1-1; TRBD1 matches at 9 bases. The CDR3 covers 12 residues. Germline trimming cut 6 bases from V and 7 bases from J; bases unmatched to any gene: 6. Germline CDR1 SQVTM, CDR2 ANQGSEA. The CDR3 is CSVDGQGIEAFF. CDR3 DNA sequence: TGCAGCGTGGACGGACAGGGGATTGAAGCTTTCTTT.

The rearrangement joins TRBV5-4 to TRBJ2-7, with TRBD1 as a possible D gene (5 bases). Trimming cost V 1 base and J 3 bases, with 11 bases left between them. Germline lookup yields CDR1 SGHNT and CDR2 YYREEE (reference sequence). The length of the CDR3 is 14 residues. In DNA, the CDR3 is TGTGCCAGCAGCTTGAAAGGGGTTGACTACGAGCAGTACTTC. Protein sequence: CASSLKGVDYEQYF. Full variable domain (remainder filled in from reference TRBV5-4 and TRBJ2-7): ETGVTQSPTHLIKTRGQQVTLRCSSQSGHNTVSWYQQALGQGPQFIFQYYREEENGRGNFPPRFSGLQFPNYSSELNVNALELDDSALYLCASSLKGVDYEQYFGPGTRLTVT.

This chain joins TRBV29-1 and TRBJ2-7; 7 nucleotides line up with TRBD1. The CDR3 loop spans 14 amino acids. J lost 2 bases, V lost 5 bases, and 9 bases had no gene match. The germline CDR1 and CDR2 sequences are SQVTM and ANQGSEA. This CDR3 reads CSVSDRVATYEQYF. In nucleotides, the CDR3 is TGCAGCGTTTCTGACAGGGTGGCCACCTACGAGCAGTACTTC.

This clone was detected once. The genes are TRBV6-4 and TRBJ2-3, with D possibly TRBD2 on 6 matching bases. Germline V gene data show CDR1 as MRHNA and CDR2 as SNTAGT. V lost 0 bases to trimming and J lost 2 bases, with 9 bases between them. The CDR3 consists of 15 residues. The CDR3 loop is CASSDSPGVTDTQYF. The DNA for the CDR3 is TGTGCCAGCAGTGACTCGCCGGGGGTCACAGATACGCAGTATTTT.

V and J are TRBV18 and TRBJ2-3; 9 bases match TRBD1. V gave up 2 bases and J gave up 6 bases; unmatched junction bases: 6. Germline V gene sequence: CDR1 KGHSH, CDR2 LQKENI. The CDR3 extends over 15 amino acids. The CDR3 nucleotides read TGTGCCAGCTCACCAGGGGCACAGGGGGCTGATACGCAGTATTTT. This encodes CASSPGAQGADTQYF.

V gene TRBV5-4 combines with J gene TRBJ2-7, with 8 bases identical to TRBD1. V was clipped by 2 bases and J by 5 bases; unmatched bases: 3. The CDR3 has 13 residues. Germline V gene data show CDR1 as SGHNT and CDR2 as YYREEE (reference sequence). For the CDR3, the DNA is TGTGCCAGCAGCTTTACAGGGGGAAACGAGCAGTACTTC. Encoded protein: CASSFTGGNEQYF. Using reference TRBV5-4 and TRBJ2-7 for the parts outside the CDR3, the full variable domain is ETGVTQSPTHLIKTRGQQVTLRCSSQSGHNTVSWYQQALGQGPQFIFQYYREEENGRGNFPPRFSGLQFPNYSSELNVNALELDDSALYLCASSFTGGNEQYFGPGTRLTVT.

The chain is built from TRBV20-1 and TRBJ2-1; the match to TRBD2 covers 11 bases. CDR3 length equals 15 residues. Germline CDR1 DFQATT, CDR2 SNEGSKA (reference sequence). V shed 3 bases, J shed 5 bases, and the junction held 6 bases outside the gene matches. The CDR3 sequence: CSASPGTSGDNEQFF. The CDR3 DNA follows: TGCAGTGCTAGTCCCGGGACTAGCGGCGACAATGAGCAGTTCTTC.

The rearrangement links TRBV29-1 to TRBJ1-1; maybe TRBD1 (6 bases). Germline V lookup: CDR1 SQVTM, CDR2 ANQGSEA. This CDR3 is 16 amino acids long. The V end was cut by 4 bases, the J end by 1 base, with 19 bases between. Here the CDR3 reads CSVGGPRGYRNTEAFF. CDR3 nucleotides: TGCAGCGTTGGTGGGCCGAGGGGGTATAGGAACACTGAAGCTTTCTTT.

CDR3 residues: CASSLGGSGGGSYNEQFF. CDR3 DNA: TGTGCCAGCAGCTTGGGTGGTAGCGGGGGGGGCTCCTACAATGAGCAGTTCTTC. The chain couples TRBV5-4 to TRBJ2-1; TRBD2 agrees at 11 bases. V dropped 0 bases and J dropped 0; count of bases not matched to a gene: 5. Germline CDR1 is SGHNT and CDR2 is YYREEE (reference sequence). There are 18 residues in the CDR3.

This clone occurred a few times. This chain links TRBV5-3 with TRBJ2-7; TRBD1 aligns across 8 bases. TRBV5-3 is annotated as an ORF whose role is uncertain. This CDR3 spans 13 amino acids. The J segment lost 1 base and the V segment lost 8 bases, leaving 5 bases of the junction unmatched. In nucleotides, the CDR3 is TGTGCCAGCCGACAGGGGTATTCCTACGAGCAGTACTTC. Translated, it gives CASRQGYSYEQYF.

The rearrangement uses TRBV19 and TRBJ2-3; 10 bases agree with TRBD2. This CDR3 has 16 amino acids. Per the germline V gene, CDR1 is LNHDA and CDR2 is SQIVND (reference sequence). Trimming cost V 6 bases and J 4 bases; bases outside gene matches: 10. This CDR3 is CASSSAGTSVSDTQYF. The CDR3 DNA is TGTGCCAGTAGCAGCGCCGGGACTAGCGTGTCAGATACGCAGTATTTT.

The V gene is TRBV2, the J gene TRBJ1-3, with 9 positions matching TRBD1. Germline values: CDR1 SNHLY, CDR2 FYNNEI. The CDR3 is 15 residues long. With V trimmed by 6 bases and J by 3 bases, 6 bases remained unmatched. In nucleotides, the CDR3 is TGTGCCAGCAGCGGGACAGGGTCTCATGGAAACACCATATATTTT. Protein: CASSGTGSHGNTIYF.

The rearrangement uses TRBV13 and TRBJ1-3; 7 positions match TRBD1. With V trimmed by 5 bases and J by 0 bases, 7 bases remained unmatched. CDR3 length: 16 amino acids. Germline V gene lookup returns CDR1 PRHDT and CDR2 FYEKMQ (reference sequence). The CDR3 region has the DNA TGTGCCAGCAGCCCCCTCGGACAGGTCTCTGGAAACACCATATATTTT. Its translation: CASSPLGQVSGNTIYF.

This rearrangement joins TRBV4-1 to TRBJ2-3; 10 bases line up with TRBD1. V was clipped by 1 base and J by 5 bases; unmatched bases: 6. CDR1 MGHRA and CDR2 YSYEKL come from the germline V gene. The CDR3 has 16 residues. DNA for the CDR3: TGCGCCAGCAGCCAAGTAGGGACAGGGGTGCTAGATACGCAGTATTTT. This sequence encodes CASSQVGTGVLDTQYF.

The chain carries TRBV29-1 and TRBJ2-6, with D tentatively TRBD1 (6 bases). The germline gives CDR1 SQVTM, CDR2 ANQGSEA. CDR3 size: 14 residues. V was shortened by 2 bases and J by 1 base, with 6 bases between the two germline ends. CDR3: CSVEQGSGANVLTF. The CDR3 bases are TGCAGCGTTGAACAGGGGTCTGGGGCCAACGTCCTGACTTTC.

The V call is TRBV27, the J call TRBJ1-1, with 7 nucleotides matching TRBD1. Germline CDR1 MNHEY, CDR2 SMNVEV (reference sequence). The CDR3 extends over 17 amino acids. The V gene end was trimmed by 4 bases and the J gene end by 0 bases; junction bases not matched to a gene: 11. CDR3 loop: CASSSARQGDLNTEAFF. The CDR3 coding sequence is TGTGCCAGCAGTTCCGCTCGACAGGGCGATTTGAACACTGAAGCTTTCTTT.